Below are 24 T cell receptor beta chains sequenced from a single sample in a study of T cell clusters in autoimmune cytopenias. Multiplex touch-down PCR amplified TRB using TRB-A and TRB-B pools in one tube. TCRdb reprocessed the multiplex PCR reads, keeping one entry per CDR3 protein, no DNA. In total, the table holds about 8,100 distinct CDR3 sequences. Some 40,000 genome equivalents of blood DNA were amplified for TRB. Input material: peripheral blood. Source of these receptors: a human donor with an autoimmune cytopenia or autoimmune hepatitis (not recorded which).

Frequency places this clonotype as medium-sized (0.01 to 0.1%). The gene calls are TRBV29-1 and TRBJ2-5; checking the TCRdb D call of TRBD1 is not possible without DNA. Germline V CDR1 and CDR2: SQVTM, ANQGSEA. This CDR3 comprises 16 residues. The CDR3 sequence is CSVRRSGGQIQETQYF.

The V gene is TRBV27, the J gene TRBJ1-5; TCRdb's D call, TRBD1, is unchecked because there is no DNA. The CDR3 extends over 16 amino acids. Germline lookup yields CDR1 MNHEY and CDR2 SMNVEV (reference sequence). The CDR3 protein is CASRPYQGASGQPQHF.

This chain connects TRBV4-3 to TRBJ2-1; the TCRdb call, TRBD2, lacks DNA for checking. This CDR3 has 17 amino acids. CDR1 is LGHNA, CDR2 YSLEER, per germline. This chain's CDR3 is CASSQDRERGGFGEQFF.

The CDR3 region is CASSPGARSTIYF. The V call is TRBV14, the J call TRBJ1-3. Germline-derived CDR1 and CDR2 are SGHDN and FVKESK. The CDR3 totals 13 residues.

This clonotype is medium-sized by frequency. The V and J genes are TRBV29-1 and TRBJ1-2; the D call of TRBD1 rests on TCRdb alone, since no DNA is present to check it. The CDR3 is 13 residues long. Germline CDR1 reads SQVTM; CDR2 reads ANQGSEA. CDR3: CSINRDNNYGYTF.

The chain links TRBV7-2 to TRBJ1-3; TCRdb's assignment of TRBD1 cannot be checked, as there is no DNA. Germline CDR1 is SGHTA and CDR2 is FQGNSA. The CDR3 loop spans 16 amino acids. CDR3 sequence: CASSLDGTGRGNTIYF. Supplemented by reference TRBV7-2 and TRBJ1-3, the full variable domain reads GAGVSQSPSNKVTEKGKDVELRCDPISGHTALYWYRQSLGQGLEFLIYFQGNSAPDKSGLPSDRFSAERTGGSVSTLTIQRTQQEDSAVYLCASSLDGTGRGNTIYFGEGSWLTVV.

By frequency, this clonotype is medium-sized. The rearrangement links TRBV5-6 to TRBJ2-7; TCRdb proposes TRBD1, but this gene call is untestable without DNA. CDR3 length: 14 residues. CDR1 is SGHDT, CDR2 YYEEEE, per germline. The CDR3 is CASSLGRGPYEQYF.

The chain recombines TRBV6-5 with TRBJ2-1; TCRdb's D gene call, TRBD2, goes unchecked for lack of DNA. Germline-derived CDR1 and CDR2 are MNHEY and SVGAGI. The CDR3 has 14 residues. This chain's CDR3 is CATPRGGSYNEQFF.

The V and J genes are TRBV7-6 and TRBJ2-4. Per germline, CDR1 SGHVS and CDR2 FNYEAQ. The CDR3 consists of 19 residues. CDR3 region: CASSPFGVRVDGAKNIQYF.

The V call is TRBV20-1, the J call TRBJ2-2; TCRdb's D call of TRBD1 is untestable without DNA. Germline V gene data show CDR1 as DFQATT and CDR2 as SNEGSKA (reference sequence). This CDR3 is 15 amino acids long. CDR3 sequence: CSARGGAARTGELFF.

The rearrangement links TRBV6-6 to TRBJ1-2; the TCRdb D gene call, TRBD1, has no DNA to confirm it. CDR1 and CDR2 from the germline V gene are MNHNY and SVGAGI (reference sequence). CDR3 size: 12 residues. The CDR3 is CASPDRGYGYTF.

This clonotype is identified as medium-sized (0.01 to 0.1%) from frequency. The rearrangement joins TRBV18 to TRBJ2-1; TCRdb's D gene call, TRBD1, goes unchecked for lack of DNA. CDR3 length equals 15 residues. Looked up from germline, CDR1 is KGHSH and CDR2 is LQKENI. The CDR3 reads CASSPPGTGESEQFF.

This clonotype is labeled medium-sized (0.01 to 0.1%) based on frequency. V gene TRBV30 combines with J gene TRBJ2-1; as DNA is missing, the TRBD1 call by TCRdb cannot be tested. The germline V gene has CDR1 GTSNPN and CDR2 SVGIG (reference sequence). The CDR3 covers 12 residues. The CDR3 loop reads CAWSRYPGQQFF.

CDR3 protein: CASSLVGTGFSSNQPQHF. The chain employs TRBV5-5 and TRBJ1-5; with no DNA, the TCRdb D assignment of TRBD1 cannot be verified. The length of the CDR3 is 18 residues. The germline gives CDR1 SGHKS, CDR2 YYEKEE (reference sequence).

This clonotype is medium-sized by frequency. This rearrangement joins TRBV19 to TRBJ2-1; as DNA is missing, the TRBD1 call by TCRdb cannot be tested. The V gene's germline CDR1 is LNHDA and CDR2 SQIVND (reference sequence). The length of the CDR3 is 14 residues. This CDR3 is CASSLGGDDNEQFF.

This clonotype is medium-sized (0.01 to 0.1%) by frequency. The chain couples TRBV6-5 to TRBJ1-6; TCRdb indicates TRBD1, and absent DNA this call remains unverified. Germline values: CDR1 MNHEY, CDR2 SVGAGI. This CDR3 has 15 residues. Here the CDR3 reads CASSYRGGSNSPLHF.

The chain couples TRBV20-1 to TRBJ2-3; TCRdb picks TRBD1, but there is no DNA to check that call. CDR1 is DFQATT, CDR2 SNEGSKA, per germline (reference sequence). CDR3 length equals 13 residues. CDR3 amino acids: CSAQTGGTDTQYF.

The CDR3 reads CASSLAQPLLNTEAFF. The rearrangement joins TRBV5-6 to TRBJ1-1. Germline V gene data show CDR1 as SGHDT and CDR2 as YYEEEE. The CDR3 has 16 amino acids.

The CDR3 loop is CATTPGNGQPQHF. The chain has TRBV6-1 and TRBJ1-5; TCRdb's assignment of TRBD1 cannot be checked, as there is no DNA. In germline, CDR1 is MNHNS, CDR2 SASEGT. The CDR3 is 13 amino acids.

CDR3 residues: CSVQGRQDTQYF. This chain connects TRBV29-1 to TRBJ2-3; checking the TCRdb D call of TRBD1 is not possible without DNA. Germline-derived CDR1 and CDR2 are SQVTM and ANQGSEA. CDR3 size: 12 residues.

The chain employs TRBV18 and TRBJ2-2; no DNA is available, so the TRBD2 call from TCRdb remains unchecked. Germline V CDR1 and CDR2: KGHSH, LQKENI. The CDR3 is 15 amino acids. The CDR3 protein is CASSQAGANTGELFF.

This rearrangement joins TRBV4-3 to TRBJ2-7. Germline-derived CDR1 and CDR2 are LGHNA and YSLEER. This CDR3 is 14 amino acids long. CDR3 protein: CASSPNRAGYEQYF.

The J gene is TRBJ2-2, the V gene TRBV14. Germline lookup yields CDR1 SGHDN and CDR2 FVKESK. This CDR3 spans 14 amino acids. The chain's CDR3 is CASSQDRTAGELFF.

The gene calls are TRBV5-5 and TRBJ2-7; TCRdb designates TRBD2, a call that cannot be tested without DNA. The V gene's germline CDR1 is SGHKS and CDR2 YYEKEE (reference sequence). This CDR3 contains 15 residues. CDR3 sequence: CASSLGLAGAYEQYF.